A selection of T cell receptor beta chains follows, all from one sample in a study of T cells in Graves' hyperthyroidism and ophthalmopathy. TCRdb re-derived calls from the multiplex PCR reads in MiXCR, one entry per CDR3 protein. The sample has approximately 590,000 distinct CDR3 sequences, around 14% seen once. The sample comprised blood. Source of these receptors: a woman aged 25-40 years with Graves' hyperthyroidism. Both conserved end residues are part of each CDR3. The order of the fields is V gene, D gene, clone size, J gene, CDR3 DNA, CDR3 protein. D genes are given only for firm matches. The size of a clone is reported for some rows only, either as once, few or many, or as a class for expanded clones.

TRBV27	TRBD1	few	TRBJ1-1	TGTGCCAGCAGCTTTTCGACGACAGGGACCACTGAAGCTTTCTTT	CASSFSTTGTTEAFF
TRBV7-9	.	many	TRBJ2-7	TGTGCCAGCAGCTTTGCCAGGGCAACCTACGAGCAGTACTTC	CASSFARATYEQYF
TRBV28	.	.	TRBJ2-1	TGTGCCATCAGCTCCGGGGGGCCCAACAATGAGCAGTTCTTC	CAISSGGPNNEQFF
TRBV5-1	.	many	TRBJ2-7	TGCGCCAGCAGCTTAACAGGTACAGGGTCGGTTTACGAGCAGTACTTC	CASSLTGTGSVYEQYF
TRBV29-1	.	few	TRBJ2-2	TGCAGCGTTGAAGGTCAGGCGAACACCGGGGAGCTGTTTTTT	CSVEGQANTGELFF
TRBV27	TRBD1	.	TRBJ1-1	TGTGCCAGCAGTCTCTGGGGGGACAGGGATGAAGCTTTCTTT	CASSLWGDRDEAFF
TRBV7-2	.	many	TRBJ2-7	TGTGCCAGCAGCTTCCCGCAGGGTTACGAGCAGTACTTC	CASSFPQGYEQYF
TRBV12-3/TRBV12-4	TRBD2	.	TRBJ2-5	TGTGCCAGCAGCCCGGGACTAGCGCCCGACCAAGAGACCCAGTACTTC	CASSPGLAPDQETQYF
TRBV4-1	TRBD1	few	TRBJ2-7	TGCGCCAGCAGCCACGGTAGGACAGGGTTATACGAGCAGTACTTC	CASSHGRTGLYEQYF
TRBV7-9	TRBD1	.	TRBJ2-5	TGTGCCAGCGGCACCTACAGGGGGCTACAAGAGACCCAGTACTTC	CASGTYRGLQETQYF
TRBV2	.	.	TRBJ2-4	TGTGCCAGCAGTGAGGGTCGGCGGATGAGGGACATTCAGTACTTC	CASSEGRRMRDIQYF
TRBV27	TRBD1	many	TRBJ1-6	TGTGCCAGCAGTTCCGGGACAGGGGGCTCACCCCTCCACTTT	CASSSGTGGSPLHF
TRBV28	.	many	TRBJ1-5	TGTGCCAGCAGTTTACCCGGGGCTCAGCCCCAGCATTTT	CASSLPGAQPQHF
TRBV5-1	TRBD2	many	TRBJ2-3	TGCGCCAGCAGCACCTTAGCGGGAGAAACAGATACGCAGTATTTT	CASSTLAGETDTQYF
TRBV10-3	.	many	TRBJ2-3	TGTGCCATCAGTGAGAAGCGGTTTGGAGGGACGACAGATACGCAGTATTTT	CAISEKRFGGTTDTQYF
TRBV6-1	TRBD1	few	TRBJ2-5	TGTGCCAGCAGGGACGTGGGGACAGGTCGAGAGACCCAGTACTTC	CASRDVGTGRETQYF
TRBV10-3	TRBD1	few	TRBJ1-2	TGTGCCATCACCTATGGGACAGGCCAAGGCTATGGCTACACCTTC	CAITYGTGQGYGYTF
TRBV9	.	many	TRBJ2-5	TGTGCCAGCTCCCGGGACCCGGTGGTTACGGAGACCCAGTACTTC	CASSRDPVVTETQYF
TRBV9	.	.	TRBJ1-3	TGTGCCAGCAGCTTGATCTCGGGGGGAAACACCATATATTTT	CASSLISGGNTIYF
TRBV6-2/TRBV6-3	TRBD2	few	TRBJ2-3	TGTGCCAGCAGTTACCCCCGGGAAGGGGGGACTAGCGGATACCTCACGCAGTATTTT	CASSYPREGGTSGYLTQYF
TRBV20-1	TRBD1	many	TRBJ2-1	TGCAGTGCCCGAGAGAGTGGACAGGGGTCTAATGAGCAGTTCTTC	CSARESGQGSNEQFF
TRBV12-3/TRBV12-4	.	many	TRBJ2-7	TGTGCCAGCAGTTCTGGACTCTCCTACGAGCAGTACTTC	CASSSGLSYEQYF
TRBV12-3/TRBV12-4	TRBD2	.	TRBJ2-3	TGTGCCAGTCATGGGCTAGCGGGAGTGGGTGCCGGGACAGATACGCAGTATTTT	CASHGLAGVGAGTDTQYF
TRBV18	.	few	TRBJ1-1	TGTGCCAGCTCACCTTCCGAGACAGGTTTAAACACTGAAGCTTTCTTT	CASSPSETGLNTEAFF
TRBV12-3/TRBV12-4	TRBD2	many	TRBJ2-3	TGTGCCAGCAGTTTCTTGTTGACTAGCGGGAGAGGGGGTACAGATACGCAGTATTTT	CASSFLLTSGRGGTDTQYF